These T cell receptor beta chains were read from a single sample in a study of shared clonotypes between healthy human individuals. Assay used: immunoSEQ multiplex PCR; TCRdb lists only in-frame clones, some missing. The sample lists around 2.1 million clones; 93% were seen once. Sequenced sample: naive CD8+ T cells from PBMCs. Receptor source: a man aged 18 to 35 in good health. Some clones in this sample may be carry-over from other donors' samples. Both conserved end residues are part of each CDR3. The order of the fields is J gene, D gene, clone size, V gene, CDR3 protein, CDR3 DNA. A D gene is named only where the DNA matches it firmly. The size field is filled for only some rows; it gives once, few, many or a size class.

TRBJ2-1 | TRBD1 | NA | TRBV9 | CASSASPQGENYNEQFF | TGTGCCAGCAGCGCGAGTCCTCAGGGGGAGAACTACAATGAGCAGTTCTTC
TRBJ2-2 | TRBD2 | NA | TRBV11-2 | CASTVSGGWGTGELFF | TGTGCCAGCACCGTCTCGGGAGGGTGGGGCACCGGGGAGCTGTTTTTT
TRBJ2-3 | TRBD2 | NA | TRBV7-9 | CASSLEAGYTDTQYF | TGTGCCAGCAGCTTAGAAGCGGGGTACACAGATACGCAGTATTTT
TRBJ1-2 | NA | NA | TRBV4-1 | CASSQVGGTIGYTF | TGCGCCAGCAGCCAAGTGGGGGGGACAATTGGCTACACCTTC
TRBJ1-1 | TRBD1 | NA | TRBV4-3 | CASSQDPGTGGTEAFF | TGCGCCAGCAGCCAAGATCCCGGGACAGGTGGCACTGAAGCTTTCTTT
TRBJ2-5 | NA | NA | TRBV5-1 | CASSGETQYF | TGCGCCAGCAGTGGAGAGACCCAGTACTTC
TRBJ2-7 | NA | NA | TRBV15 | CATSGEFSGYEQYF | TGTGCCACCAGCGGGGAGTTTAGCGGATACGAGCAGTACTTC
TRBJ2-7 | TRBD1 | once | TRBV13 | CASSLGGTGPSYEQYF | TGTGCCAGCAGCTTAGGCGGGACAGGACCCTCCTACGAGCAGTACTTC
TRBJ2-3 | NA | NA | TRBV28 | CASSLGLVGGTVVRRGTDTQYF | TGTGCCAGCAGTTTAGGTTTAGTGGGCGGAACAGTCGTTCGTAGGGGCACAGATACGCAGTATTTT
TRBJ2-1 | TRBD2 | NA | TRBV4-2 | CASSQAPTSGSYNEQFF | TGTGCCAGCAGCCAAGCTCCGACTAGCGGGTCCTACAATGAGCAGTTCTTC
TRBJ1-1 | NA | NA | TRBV4-3 | CASSQDSGPKNTEAFF | TGCGCCAGCAGCCAAGATAGTGGGCCGAAGAACACTGAAGCTTTCTTT
TRBJ1-4 | NA | NA | TRBV7-9 | CASSSRTDINEKLFF | TGTGCCAGCAGCTCACGGACGGATATTAATGAAAAACTGTTTTTT
TRBJ1-3 | NA | NA | TRBV18 | CASSPRESGGAGNTIYF | TGTGCCAGCTCACCCAGGGAGTCCGGTGGGGCTGGAAACACCATATATTTT
TRBJ2-1 | NA | once | TRBV7-6 | CASSLLNALYNEQFF | TGTGCCAGCAGCTTACTGAACGCCCTTTACAATGAGCAGTTCTTC
TRBJ2-5 | TRBD1 | NA | TRBV27 | CASSSPGTGAETQYF | TGTGCCAGCAGTTCCCCCGGGACAGGGGCGGAGACCCAGTACTTC
TRBJ2-7 | TRBD1 | NA | TRBV5-8 | CASSGGQARREQYF | TGTGCCAGCAGCGGCGGACAGGCCCGTAGGGAGCAGTACTTC
TRBJ2-1 | TRBD2 | NA | TRBV7-9 | CASSPPIAGDNEQFF | TGTGCCAGCAGCCCCCCCATAGCGGGAGACAATGAGCAGTTCTTC
TRBJ1-2 | NA | few | TRBV27 | CASGRWSGYTF | TGTGCCAGCGGAAGATGGAGTGGCTACACCTTC
TRBJ2-7 | NA | NA | TRBV28 | CASSLSRRGDLYEQYF | TGTGCCAGCAGTTTATCCCGCCGTGGAGACCTCTACGAGCAGTACTTC
TRBJ2-7 | TRBD2 | NA | TRBV19 | CASSIESGRDPSYEQYF | TGTGCCAGTAGTATAGAGAGCGGGAGAGACCCCTCCTACGAGCAGTACTTC
TRBJ1-5 | TRBD1 | NA | TRBV28 | CASILGDRGPQPQHF | TGTGCCAGCATCTTAGGGGACAGGGGGCCTCAGCCCCAGCATTTT
TRBJ2-1 | NA | once | TRBV7-3 | CASSLAGGRSYNEQFF | TGTGCCAGCAGCTTAGCGGGCGGACGCTCCTACAATGAGCAGTTCTTC
TRBJ2-7 | NA | NA | TRBV9 | CASSAKLSSYEQYF | TGTGCCAGCAGCGCCAAGCTGAGCTCCTACGAGCAGTACTTC
TRBJ2-5 | NA | NA | TRBV13 | CASSHTGTAETQYF | TGTGCCAGCAGCCACACCGGGACGGCAGAGACCCAGTACTTC
TRBJ1-2 | NA | NA | TRBV9 | CASSPTERQVYGYTF | TGTGCCAGCAGCCCTACCGAACGACAGGTGTATGGCTACACCTTC
TRBJ1-1 | NA | NA | TRBV7-6 | CASSLGTLNTEAFF | TGTGCCAGCAGCTTAGGCACCTTGAACACTGAAGCTTTCTTT
TRBJ2-7 | NA | NA | TRBV11-1 | CASRGDKSYEQYF | TGTGCCAGTCGGGGAGATAAAAGCTACGAGCAGTACTTC
TRBJ1-2 | NA | NA | TRBV13 | CASSPNPGSRNYGYTF | TGTGCCAGCAGCCCAAACCCGGGATCGCGAAACTATGGCTACACCTTC
TRBJ2-1 | TRBD1 | NA | TRBV7-9 | CASSGKDREDEQFF | TGTGCCAGCAGCGGAAAGGACAGGGAGGATGAGCAGTTCTTC
TRBJ2-3 | TRBD1 | NA | TRBV27 | CASSFVPRRGLTDTQYF | TGTGCCAGCAGTTTTGTCCCACGCAGGGGGCTGACAGATACGCAGTATTTT
TRBJ2-3 | NA | NA | TRBV7-9 | CASSLAGTATDTQYF | TGTGCCAGCAGCTTAGCCGGGACGGCAACAGATACGCAGTATTTT
TRBJ2-7 | NA | NA | TRBV28 | CASSLPSTGLYEQYF | TGTGCCAGCAGTTTACCTTCGACCGGGCTCTACGAGCAGTACTTC
TRBJ1-1 | TRBD1 | few | TRBV7-6 | CASSPGGQKAFF | TGTGCCAGCAGCCCAGGGGGTCAGAAAGCTTTCTTT
TRBJ1-1 | NA | few | TRBV5-4 | CASSSPRTEAFF | TGTGCCAGCAGCTCCCCCAGGACTGAAGCTTTCTTT
TRBJ2-2 | NA | NA | TRBV5-5 | CASSGSYTGELFF | TGTGCCAGCAGCGGAAGCTACACCGGGGAGCTGTTTTTT
TRBJ1-3 | NA | NA | TRBV9 | CASSLGRAGPGNTIYF | TGTGCCAGCAGCTTAGGACGGGCAGGGCCGGGAAACACCATATATTTT
TRBJ1-2 | NA | NA | TRBV6-1 | CASSELGINYGYTF | TGTGCCAGCAGTGAACTTGGCATTAACTATGGCTACACCTTC
TRBJ2-7 | TRBD1 | NA | TRBV19 | CASSIGQGAYEQYF | TGTGCCAGTAGTATCGGACAGGGGGCGTACGAGCAGTACTTC
TRBJ2-7 | TRBD2 | NA | TRBV11-2 | CASKTTSGSYEQYF | TGTGCCAGCAAGACGACTAGCGGTTCCTACGAGCAGTACTTC
TRBJ1-3 | NA | NA | TRBV11-2 | CASSLYRSSGNTIYF | TGTGCCAGCAGCTTATATAGGAGCTCTGGAAACACCATATATTTT
TRBJ1-5 | TRBD1 | once | TRBV29-1 | CSVVLATGVESQPQHF | TGCAGCGTTGTTTTGGCGACAGGGGTAGAAAGTCAGCCCCAGCATTTT
TRBJ1-1 | NA | NA | TRBV7-8 | CASSLGPGPNTEAFF | TGTGCCAGCAGCTTAGGGCCGGGGCCGAACACTGAAGCTTTCTTT
TRBJ2-3 | TRBD2 | NA | TRBV27 | CASSRLAGDPYEYF | TGTGCCAGCAGTAGACTAGCGGGAGACCCTTACGAGTATTTT
TRBJ2-1 | TRBD2 | NA | TRBV9 | CASSPHSGSSYNEQFF | TGTGCCAGCAGCCCTCATAGCGGGAGCTCCTACAATGAGCAGTTCTTC
TRBJ2-3 | NA | NA | TRBV9 | CASSGPRRGPDTQYF | TGTGCCAGCAGCGGACCTAGGAGGGGGCCGGATACGCAGTATTTT
TRBJ2-7 | TRBD1 | NA | TRBV4-3 | CASSQGHWDRGYSSYEQYF | TGCGCCAGCAGCCAGGGCCACTGGGACAGGGGCTACTCCTCCTACGAGCAGTACTTC
TRBJ2-7 | TRBD2 | NA | TRBV30 | CAWSQHHRLAGPYEQYF | TGTGCCTGGAGTCAACACCACCGTCTAGCGGGACCTTACGAGCAGTACTTC
TRBJ1-2 | NA | NA | TRBV7-9 | CASSLGEGSGDGYTF | TGTGCCAGCAGCTTAGGAGAAGGGAGTGGAGATGGCTACACCTTC
TRBJ2-1 | NA | NA | TRBV28 | CASSLWPPGEQFF | TGTGCCAGCAGTTTATGGCCCCCCGGGGAGCAGTTCTTC